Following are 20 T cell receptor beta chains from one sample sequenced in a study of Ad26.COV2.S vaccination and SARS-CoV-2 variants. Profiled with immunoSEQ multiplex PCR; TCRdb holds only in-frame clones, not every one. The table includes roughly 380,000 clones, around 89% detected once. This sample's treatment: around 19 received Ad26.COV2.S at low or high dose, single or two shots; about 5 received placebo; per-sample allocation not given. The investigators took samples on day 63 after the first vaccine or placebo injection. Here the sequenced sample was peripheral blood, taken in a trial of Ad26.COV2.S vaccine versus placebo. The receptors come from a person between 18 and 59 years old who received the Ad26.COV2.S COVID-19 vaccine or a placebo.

This CDR3 is CASSLFGRTLAPSPLHF. The DNA for the CDR3 is TGTGCCAGCAGCTTATTTGGGCGGACACTCGCCCCCTCACCCCTCCACTTT. The chain couples TRBV7-2 to TRBJ1-6, with D perhaps matching TRBD1 (5 bases). V was trimmed by 2 bases and J by 10 bases, leaving 21 bases between them. This CDR3 is 17 amino acids long. Germline V lookup: CDR1 SGHTA, CDR2 FQGNSA.

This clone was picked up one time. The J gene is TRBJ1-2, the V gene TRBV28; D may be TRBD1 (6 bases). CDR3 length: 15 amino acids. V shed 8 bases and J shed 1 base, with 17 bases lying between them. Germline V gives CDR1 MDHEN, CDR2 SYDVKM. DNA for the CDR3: TGTGCCAGCGCTCTCCGACAGGACCTTAACTATGGCTACACCTTC. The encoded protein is CASALRQDLNYGYTF.

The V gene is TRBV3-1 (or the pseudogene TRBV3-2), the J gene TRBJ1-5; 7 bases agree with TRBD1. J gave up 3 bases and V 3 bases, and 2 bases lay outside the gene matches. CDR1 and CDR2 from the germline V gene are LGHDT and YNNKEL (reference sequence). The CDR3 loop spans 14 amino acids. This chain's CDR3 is CASSHGQVNQPQHF. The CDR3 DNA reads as TGTGCCAGCAGCCACGGACAGGTCAATCAGCCCCAGCATTTT.

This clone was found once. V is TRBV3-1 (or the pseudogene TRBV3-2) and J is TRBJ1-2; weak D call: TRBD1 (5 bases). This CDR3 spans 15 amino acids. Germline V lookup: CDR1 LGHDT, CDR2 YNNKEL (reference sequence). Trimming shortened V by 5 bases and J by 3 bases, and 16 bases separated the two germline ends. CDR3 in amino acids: CASSSDIGGDYGYTF. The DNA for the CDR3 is TGTGCCAGCAGCTCCGACATTGGGGGGGACTATGGCTACACCTTC.

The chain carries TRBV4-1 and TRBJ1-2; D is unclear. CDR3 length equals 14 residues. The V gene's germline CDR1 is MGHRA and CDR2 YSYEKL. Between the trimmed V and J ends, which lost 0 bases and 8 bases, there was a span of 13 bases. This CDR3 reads CASSQDSSPSGYTF. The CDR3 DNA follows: TGCGCCAGCAGCCAAGACTCCTCACCTTCCGGCTACACCTTC.

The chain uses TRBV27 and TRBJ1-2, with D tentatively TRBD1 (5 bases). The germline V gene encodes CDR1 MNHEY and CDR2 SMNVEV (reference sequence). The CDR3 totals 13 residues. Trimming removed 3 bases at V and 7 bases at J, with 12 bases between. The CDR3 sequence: CASSFKGLPGYTF. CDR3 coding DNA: TGTGCCAGCAGTTTCAAGGGACTCCCTGGCTACACCTTC.

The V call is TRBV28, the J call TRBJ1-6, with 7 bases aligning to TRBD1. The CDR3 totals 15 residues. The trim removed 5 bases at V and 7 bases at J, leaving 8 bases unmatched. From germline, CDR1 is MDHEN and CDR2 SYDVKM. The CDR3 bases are TGTGCCAGCAGTCAGGGACAGCATGCGAATTCACCCCTCCACTTT. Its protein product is CASSQGQHANSPLHF.

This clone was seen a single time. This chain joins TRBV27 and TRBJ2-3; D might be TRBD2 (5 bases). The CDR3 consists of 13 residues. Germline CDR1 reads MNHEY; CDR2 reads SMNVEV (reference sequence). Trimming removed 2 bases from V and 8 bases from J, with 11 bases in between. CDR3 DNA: TGTGCCAGCAGTTTAGGTTACGCGGGTACGCAGTATTTT. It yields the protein CASSLGYAGTQYF.

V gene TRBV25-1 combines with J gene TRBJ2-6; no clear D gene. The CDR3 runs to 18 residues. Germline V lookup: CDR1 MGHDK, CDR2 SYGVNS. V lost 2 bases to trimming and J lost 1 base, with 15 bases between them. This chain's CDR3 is CASSEETTLLSGANVLTF. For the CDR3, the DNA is TGTGCCAGCAGTGAAGAGACGACCCTCCTTTCTGGGGCCAACGTCCTGACTTTC.

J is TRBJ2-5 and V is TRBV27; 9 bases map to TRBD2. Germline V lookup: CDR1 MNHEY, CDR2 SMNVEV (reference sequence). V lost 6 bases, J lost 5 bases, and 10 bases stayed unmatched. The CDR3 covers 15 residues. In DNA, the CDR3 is TGTGCCAGCAGGGGTAGGGGACTAGCTGAGGAGACCCAGTACTTC. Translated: CASRGRGLAEETQYF.

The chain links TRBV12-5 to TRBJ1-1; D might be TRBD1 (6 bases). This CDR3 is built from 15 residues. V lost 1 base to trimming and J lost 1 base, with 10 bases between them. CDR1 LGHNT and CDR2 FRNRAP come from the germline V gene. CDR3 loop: CASGLGTATNTEAFF. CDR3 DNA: TGTGCTAGTGGTTTGGGGACAGCCACGAACACTGAAGCTTTCTTT.

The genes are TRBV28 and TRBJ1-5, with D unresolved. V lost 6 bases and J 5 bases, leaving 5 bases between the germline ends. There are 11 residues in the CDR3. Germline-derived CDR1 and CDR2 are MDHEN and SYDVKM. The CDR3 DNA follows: TGTGCCAGCAGCAAAGATCAGCCCCAGCATTTT. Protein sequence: CASSKDQPQHF.

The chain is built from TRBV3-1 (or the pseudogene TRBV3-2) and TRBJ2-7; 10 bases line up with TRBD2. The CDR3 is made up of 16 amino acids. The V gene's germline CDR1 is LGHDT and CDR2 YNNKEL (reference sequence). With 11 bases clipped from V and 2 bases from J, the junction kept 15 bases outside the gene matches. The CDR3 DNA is TGTGCCCCCACCCAAGCGGGGAGCGGGGGGGCCTACGAGCAGTACTTC. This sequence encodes CAPTQAGSGGAYEQYF.

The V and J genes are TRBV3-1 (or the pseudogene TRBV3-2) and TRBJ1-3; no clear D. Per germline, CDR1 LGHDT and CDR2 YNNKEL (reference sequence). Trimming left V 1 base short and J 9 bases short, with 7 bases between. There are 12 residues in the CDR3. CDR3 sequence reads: CASSQAGSTIYF. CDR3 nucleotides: TGTGCCAGCAGCCAAGCAGGTAGCACCATATATTTT.

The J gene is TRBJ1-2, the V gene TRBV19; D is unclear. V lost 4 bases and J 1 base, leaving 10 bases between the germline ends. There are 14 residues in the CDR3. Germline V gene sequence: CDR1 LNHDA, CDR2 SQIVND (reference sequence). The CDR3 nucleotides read TGTGCCAGTAGTAGCCGGGAGATTAACTATGGCTACACCTTC. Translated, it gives CASSSREINYGYTF. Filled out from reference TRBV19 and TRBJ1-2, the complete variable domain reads DGGITQSPKYLFRKEGQNVTLSCEQNLNHDAMYWYRQDPGQGLRLIYYSQIVNDFQKGDIAEGYSVSREKKESFPLTVTSAQKNPTAFYLCASSSREINYGYTFGSGTRLTVV.

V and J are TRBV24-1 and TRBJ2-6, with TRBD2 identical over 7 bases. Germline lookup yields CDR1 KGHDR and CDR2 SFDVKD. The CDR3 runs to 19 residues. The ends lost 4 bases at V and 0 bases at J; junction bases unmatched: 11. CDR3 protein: CATSDALGSGGSGANVLTF. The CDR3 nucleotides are TGTGCCACCAGTGACGCCTTAGGTTCGGGAGGCTCTGGGGCCAACGTCCTGACTTTC.

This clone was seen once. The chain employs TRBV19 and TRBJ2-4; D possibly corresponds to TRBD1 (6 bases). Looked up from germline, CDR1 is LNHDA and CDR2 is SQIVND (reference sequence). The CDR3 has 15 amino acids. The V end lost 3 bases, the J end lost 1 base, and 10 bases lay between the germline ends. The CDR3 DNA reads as TGTGCCAGTAGTATCTGGGGGCGGGCCAAAAACATTCAGTACTTC. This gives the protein CASSIWGRAKNIQYF.

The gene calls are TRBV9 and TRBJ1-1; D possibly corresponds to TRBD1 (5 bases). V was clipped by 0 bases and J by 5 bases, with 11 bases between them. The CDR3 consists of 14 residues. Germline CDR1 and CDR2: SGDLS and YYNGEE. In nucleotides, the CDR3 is TGTGCCAGCAGCGTAGGAGGAGGGACTACTGAAGCTTTCTTT. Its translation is CASSVGGGTTEAFF.

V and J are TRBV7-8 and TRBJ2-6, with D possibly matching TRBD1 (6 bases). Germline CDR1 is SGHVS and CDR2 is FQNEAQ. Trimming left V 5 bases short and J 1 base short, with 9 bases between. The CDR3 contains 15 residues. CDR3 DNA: TGTGCCAGCAGCGTGACAGGTTCTGGGGCCAACGTCCTGACTTTC. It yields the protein CASSVTGSGANVLTF. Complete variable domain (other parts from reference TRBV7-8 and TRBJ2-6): GAGVSQSPRYKVAKRGQDVALRCDPISGHVSLFWYQQALGQGPEFLTYFQNEAQLDKSGLPSDRFFAERPEGSVSTLKIQRTQQEDSAVYLCASSVTGSGANVLTFGAGSRLTVL.

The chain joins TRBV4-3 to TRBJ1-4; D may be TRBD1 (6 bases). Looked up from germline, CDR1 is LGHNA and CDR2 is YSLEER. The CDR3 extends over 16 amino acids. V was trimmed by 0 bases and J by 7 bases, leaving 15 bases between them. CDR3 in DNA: TGCGCCAGCAGCCAAGATATTCCCCGAGGGGGTGAAAAACTGTTTTTT. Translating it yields CASSQDIPRGGEKLFF.